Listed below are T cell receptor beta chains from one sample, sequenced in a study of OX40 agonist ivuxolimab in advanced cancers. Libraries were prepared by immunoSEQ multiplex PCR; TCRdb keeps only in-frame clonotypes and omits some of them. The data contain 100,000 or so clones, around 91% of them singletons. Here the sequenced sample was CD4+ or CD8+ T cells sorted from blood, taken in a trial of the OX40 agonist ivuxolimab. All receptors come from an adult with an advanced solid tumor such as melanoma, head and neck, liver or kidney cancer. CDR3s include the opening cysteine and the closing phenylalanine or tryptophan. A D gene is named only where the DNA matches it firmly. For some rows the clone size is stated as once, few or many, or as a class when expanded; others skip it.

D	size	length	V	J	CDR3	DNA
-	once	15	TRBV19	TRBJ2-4	CASLQGGSAKNIQYF	TGTGCCAGTTTACAGGGAGGGTCGGCCAAAAACATTCAGTACTTC
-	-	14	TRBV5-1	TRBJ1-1	CASSLGSAATEAFF	TGCGCCAGCAGCTTGGGATCAGCAGCCACTGAAGCTTTCTTT
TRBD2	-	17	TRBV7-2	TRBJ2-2	CASSLGGRGANTGELFF	TGTGCCAGCAGCTTAGGAGGTCGGGGGGCGAACACCGGGGAGCTGTTTTTT
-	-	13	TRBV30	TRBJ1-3	CASLWVSGNTIYF	TGTGCCTCCCTCTGGGTTTCTGGAAACACCATATATTTT
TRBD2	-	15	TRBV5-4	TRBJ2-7	CASSLSGGRTYEQYF	TGTGCCAGCAGCTTGAGCGGCGGGAGAACCTACGAGCAGTACTTC
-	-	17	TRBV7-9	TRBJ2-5	CASSLDRRFGSGETQYF	TGTGCCAGCAGCTTAGACAGAAGGTTCGGGAGCGGGGAGACCCAGTACTTC
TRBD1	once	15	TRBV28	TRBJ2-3	CASSSPGTGTDTQYF	TGTGCCAGCAGTTCCCCTGGGACAGGGACAGATACGCAGTATTTT
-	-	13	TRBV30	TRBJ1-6	CAWSEGYSSPLHF	TGTGCCTGGAGTGAGGGATACAGTTCACCCCTCCACTTT
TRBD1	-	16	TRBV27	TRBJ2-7	CASSLSYSRGNYEQYF	TGTGCCAGCAGTTTATCGTATTCCAGGGGGAACTACGAGCAGTACTTC
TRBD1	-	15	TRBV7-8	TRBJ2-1	CASSLRQGSYNEQFF	TGTGCCAGCAGCTTACGACAGGGATCCTACAATGAGCAGTTCTTC
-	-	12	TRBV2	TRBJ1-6	CARQAYNSPLHF	TGTGCCAGACAGGCATATAATTCACCCCTCCACTTT
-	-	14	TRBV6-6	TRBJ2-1	CASSLGLRGNEQFF	TGTGCCAGCAGTTTAGGGCTTAGGGGTAATGAGCAGTTCTTC
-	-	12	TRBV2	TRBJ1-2	CASSPTLGGYTF	TGTGCCAGCAGTCCCACCCTCGGTGGCTACACCTTC
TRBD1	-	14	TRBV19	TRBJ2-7	CASSGVGQRYEQYF	TGTGCCAGTAGTGGGGTGGGACAGAGATACGAGCAGTACTTC
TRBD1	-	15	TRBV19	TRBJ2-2	CASTTGVSNTGELFF	TGTGCCAGTACAACAGGGGTTTCGAACACCGGGGAGCTGTTTTTT
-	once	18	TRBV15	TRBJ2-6	CATSSIASVSSGANVLTF	TGTGCCACCAGCTCCATCGCATCGGTCAGCTCTGGGGCCAACGTCCTGACTTTC
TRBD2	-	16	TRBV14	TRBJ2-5	CASSRPGLAIQETQYF	TGTGCCAGCAGTCGGCCGGGACTAGCGATTCAAGAGACCCAGTACTTC
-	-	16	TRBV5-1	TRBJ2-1	CASSLTTPSSYNEQFF	TGCGCCAGCAGCTTGACCACACCGAGCTCCTACAATGAGCAGTTCTTC
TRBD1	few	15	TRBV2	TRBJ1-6	CASRLDRGINSPLHF	TGTGCCAGCAGGTTGGACAGGGGGATCAATTCACCCCTCCACTTT
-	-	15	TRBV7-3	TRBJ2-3	CASSPGGQTADTQYF	TGTGCCAGCAGCCCGGGGGGCCAGACTGCAGATACGCAGTATTTT
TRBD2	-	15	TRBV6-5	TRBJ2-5	CASSYSRLARETQYF	TGTGCCAGCAGTTACTCTAGACTAGCAAGGGAGACCCAGTACTTC
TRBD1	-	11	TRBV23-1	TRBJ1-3	CASTQEGAQRF	TGCGCCAGCACCCAAGAGGGGGCCCAACGGTTT
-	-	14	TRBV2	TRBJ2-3	CASSVTASTDTQYF	TGTGCCAGCAGTGTAACGGCTAGCACAGATACGCAGTATTTT
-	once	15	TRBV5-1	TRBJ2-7	CASSLAGASTGEQYF	TGCGCCAGCAGCTTGGCTGGGGCGTCTACTGGGGAGCAGTACTTC
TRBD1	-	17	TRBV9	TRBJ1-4	CASSRWGQGASREKLFF	TGTGCCAGCAGCAGATGGGGACAGGGGGCTTCTCGGGAAAAACTGTTTTTT
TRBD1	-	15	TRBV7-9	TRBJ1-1	CASSLAAGGWTEAFF	TGTGCCAGCAGCTTAGCGGCAGGGGGGTGGACTGAAGCTTTCTTT
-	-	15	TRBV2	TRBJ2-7	CASSEGGRGLHEQYF	TGTGCCAGCAGTGAGGGGGGCAGGGGGTTACACGAGCAGTACTTC
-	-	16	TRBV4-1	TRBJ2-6	CASREGVRPGANVLTF	TGCGCCAGCAGAGAAGGGGTGCGTCCTGGGGCCAACGTCCTGACTTTC
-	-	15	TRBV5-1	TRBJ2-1	CASSLAPGRDNEQFF	TGCGCCAGCAGCTTGGCGCCGGGAAGAGACAATGAGCAGTTCTTC
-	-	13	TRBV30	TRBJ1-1	CAWSREENTEAFF	TGTGCCTGGAGTCGGGAGGAAAACACTGAAGCTTTCTTT
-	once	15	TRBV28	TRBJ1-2	CASSLAWGGTYGYTF	TGTGCCAGCAGTCTAGCCTGGGGGGGGACCTATGGCTACACCTTC
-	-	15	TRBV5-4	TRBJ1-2	CASSFLTVRNYGYTF	TGTGCCAGCAGCTTCCTGACAGTTAGAAACTATGGCTACACCTTC
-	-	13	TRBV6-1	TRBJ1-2	CASSERGRYGYTF	TGTGCCAGCAGTGAACGAGGGCGTTATGGCTACACCTTC